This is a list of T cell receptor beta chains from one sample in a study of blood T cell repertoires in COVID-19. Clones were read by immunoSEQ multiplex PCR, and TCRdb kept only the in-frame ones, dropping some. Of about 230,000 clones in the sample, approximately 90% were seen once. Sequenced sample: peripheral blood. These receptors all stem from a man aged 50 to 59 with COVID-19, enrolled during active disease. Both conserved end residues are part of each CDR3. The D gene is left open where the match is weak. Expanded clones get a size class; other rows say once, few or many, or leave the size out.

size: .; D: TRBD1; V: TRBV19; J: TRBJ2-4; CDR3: CASSIAGTVNIQYF; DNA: TGTGCCAGTAGTATAGCCGGGACAGTAAACATTCAGTACTTC
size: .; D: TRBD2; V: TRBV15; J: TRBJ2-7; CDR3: CATSNQGLAAGREQYF; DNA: TGTGCCACCAGCAATCAAGGACTAGCGGCGGGGCGCGAGCAGTACTTC
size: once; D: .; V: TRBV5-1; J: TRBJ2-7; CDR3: CASSLGLEYEQYF; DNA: TGCGCCAGCAGCTTGGGACTAGAGTACGAGCAGTACTTC
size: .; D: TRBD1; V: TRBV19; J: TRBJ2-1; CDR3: CASRTGSAGGVNEQFF; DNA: TGTGCCAGTAGGACGGGGTCGGCAGGGGGTGTCAATGAGCAGTTCTTC
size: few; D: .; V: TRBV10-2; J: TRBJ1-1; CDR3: CASSVGQLNTEAFF; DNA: TGCGCCAGCAGTGTCGGACAGCTGAACACTGAAGCTTTCTTT
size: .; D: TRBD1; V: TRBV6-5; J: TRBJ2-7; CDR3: CATLDRGTYEQYF; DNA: TGTGCCACCCTTGACAGGGGAACCTACGAGCAGTACTTC
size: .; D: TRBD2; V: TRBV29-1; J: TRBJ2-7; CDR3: CSVEEGLAGVEQYF; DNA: TGCAGCGTTGAAGAGGGACTAGCGGGAGTCGAGCAGTACTTC
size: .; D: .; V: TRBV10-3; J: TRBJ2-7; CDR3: CAISAPRTGDSRGAGAYEQYF; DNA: TGTGCCATCAGTGCCCCCCGGACAGGAGACTCGAGGGGAGCGGGAGCCTACGAGCAGTACTTC
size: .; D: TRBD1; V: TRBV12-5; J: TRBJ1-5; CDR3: CASGPHGQGVYQPQHF; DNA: TGTGCTAGTGGTCCGCACGGGCAGGGGGTGTATCAGCCCCAGCATTTT
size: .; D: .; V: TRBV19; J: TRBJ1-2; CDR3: CASSIRLRGRVMGYGYTF; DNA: TGTGCCAGTAGTATACGCCTCCGCGGCAGGGTGATGGGCTATGGCTACACCTTC